This T cell receptor beta chain was profiled in a study of blood T cell repertoires in COVID-19. This CDR3 comprises 15 residues. Looked up from germline, CDR1 is MNHNS and CDR2 is SASEGT. The V gene end was trimmed by 1 base and the J gene end by 4 bases; junction bases not matched to a gene: 5. Assay: immunoSEQ multiplex PCR; the TCRdb copy retains only in-frame clones and omits some. The table shows some 300,000 clones, with 85% to 90% occurring only once. The chain couples TRBV6-1 to TRBJ2-3; 7 nucleotides line up with TRBD2. Input material: peripheral blood. The clonotype was recovered from a woman between 50 and 59 years old with COVID-19, enrolled during active disease. The CDR3 region is CASSEDGGSPDTQYF. CDR3 DNA sequence: TGTGCCAGCAGTGAAGACGGCGGGAGCCCAGATACGCAGTATTTT.